The 12 T cell receptor beta chains below were found in one sample sequenced in a study of graft-versus-host responses after intestinal transplantation. These receptors have no known antigen. Data came from immunoSEQ multiplex PCR; TCRdb stores just in-frame clones and leaves some out. The sample carries 98,000 or so clones, about 90% recorded once. The specimen comprised unstimulated CD4+ T cells sorted from spleen or lymph node cells, sampled before intestinal transplant. All receptors derive from a human donor who received an intestinal transplant.

The chain recombines TRBV6-1 with TRBJ1-5; D is undetermined. The CDR3 is 16 amino acids. In germline, CDR1 is MNHNS, CDR2 SASEGT. The V gene lost 2 bases and the J gene lost 0 bases, with 11 bases spanning the gap. CDR3 sequence reads: CASSELGGYSNQPQHF. DNA for the CDR3: TGTGCCAGCAGTGAATTAGGCGGCTATAGCAATCAGCCCCAGCATTTT.

The chain is built from TRBV5-1 and TRBJ1-2, with TRBD1 matching 9 bases. The CDR3 totals 17 residues. The germline V gene has CDR1 SGHRS and CDR2 YFSETQ. V was pared by 2 bases and J by 7 bases, with 15 bases of the junction left unmatched. CDR3 bases: TGCGCCAGCAGCTTAGTCCCGGGACAGGGAACTGGCGGTGGCTACACCTTC. Translating gives CASSLVPGQGTGGGYTF.

The V and J genes are TRBV6-5 and TRBJ2-2; no definite D call. V was clipped by 6 bases and J by 8 bases, with 7 bases between them. CDR3 length: 11 residues. CDR1 MNHEY and CDR2 SVGAGI come from the germline V gene. The CDR3 coding sequence is TGTGCCAGCAGCCGGATGGGGGAGCTGTTTTTT. It is translated as CASSRMGELFF.

The V and J genes are TRBV6-5 and TRBJ2-7; 7 bases agree with TRBD2. The germline CDR1 and CDR2 sequences are MNHEY and SVGAGI. The trim removed 0 bases at V and 1 base at J, leaving 6 bases unmatched. This CDR3 region has 16 residues. This chain's CDR3 is CASSYSGRGGSYEQYF. CDR3 DNA: TGTGCCAGCAGTTACTCGGGGAGGGGTGGGTCCTACGAGCAGTACTTC.

As concerns this clone: Additional DNA sequences in this sample encode the identical CDR3. This chain joins TRBV5-1 and TRBJ2-1, with 11 bases identical to TRBD1. CDR3 length: 15 amino acids. The germline gives CDR1 SGHRS, CDR2 YFSETQ. V trimming: 2 bases; J trimming: 9 bases; junction bases outside the gene matches: 7. The CDR3 sequence: CASSFGGTGGSEQFF. The CDR3 region has the DNA TGCGCCAGCAGCTTTGGCGGGACAGGGGGGAGTGAGCAGTTCTTC. Looking up the rest from reference TRBV5-1 and TRBJ2-1 gives the full variable domain: KAGVTQTPRYLIKTRGQQVTLSCSPISGHRSVSWYQQTPGQGLQFLFEYFSETQRNKGNFPGRFSGRQFSNSRSEMNVSTLELGDSALYLCASSFGGTGGSEQFFGPGTRLTVL.

In its sample, this clone was seen once. V usage is TRBV15 and J usage is TRBJ2-7; TRBD1 might be the D (5 bases). Trimming removed 4 bases at V and 5 bases at J, with 18 bases between. The CDR3 spans 15 residues. Germline V gene data show CDR1 as LNHNV and CDR2 as YYDKDF (reference sequence). CDR3 sequence: CATSIYSRVGDEQYF. CDR3 DNA: TGTGCCACCAGCATTTATTCCAGGGTAGGCGACGAGCAGTACTTC.

This rearrangement joins TRBV5-1 to TRBJ2-1; D ambiguous. Per the germline V gene, CDR1 is SGHRS and CDR2 is YFSETQ. This CDR3 region has 13 residues. Trimming removed 0 bases at V and 6 bases at J, with 7 bases between. The CDR3, as DNA: TGCGCCAGCAGCTTGGCGCCTAGCAATGAGCAGTTCTTC. Residues: CASSLAPSNEQFF.

The chain carries TRBV18 and TRBJ2-5, with unresolved D. The V gene lost 5 bases and the J gene lost 4 bases, with 8 bases spanning the gap. CDR1 and CDR2 from the germline V gene are KGHSH and LQKENI. The CDR3 contains 12 residues. CDR3 nucleotide sequence: TGTGCCAGCTCAGAAAGTCGAGAGACCCAGTACTTC. Translating gives CASSESRETQYF.

This clone is a singleton in its sample. The genes are TRBV5-4 and TRBJ2-3, with D possibly matching TRBD1 (6 bases). The V gene's germline CDR1 is SGHNT and CDR2 YYREEE (reference sequence). V lost 5 bases, J lost 3 bases, and 16 bases lay in between. The CDR3 has 15 amino acids. CDR3 nucleotide sequence: TGTGCCAGCAGGAAAAACAGGGATTCAACAGATACGCAGTATTTT. Amino acid sequence: CASRKNRDSTDTQYF. The full variable domain, rest sourced from reference TRBV5-4 and TRBJ2-3, is ETGVTQSPTHLIKTRGQQVTLRCSSQSGHNTVSWYQQALGQGPQFIFQYYREEENGRGNFPPRFSGLQFPNYSSELNVNALELDDSALYLCASRKNRDSTDTQYFGPGTRLTVL.

This chain connects TRBV4-1 to TRBJ2-6; the match to TRBD1 covers 8 bases. Trimming at V came to 1 base and at J to 0 bases, leaving 11 bases not matched to a gene. CDR3 length: 20 amino acids. From germline, CDR1 is MGHRA and CDR2 YSYEKL. Written as DNA, the CDR3 is TGCGCCAGCAGCCAAGGACCCGGACAGGGAGATAGCTCTGGGGCCAACGTCCTGACTTTC. It translates to CASSQGPGQGDSSGANVLTF.

This rearrangement joins TRBV28 to TRBJ1-2; no firm D call. This CDR3 spans 13 amino acids. Trimming pared 6 bases from V and 5 bases from J, leaving 13 bases between. Germline V lookup: CDR1 MDHEN, CDR2 SYDVKM. CDR3 DNA sequence: TGTGCCAGCAGACTAGGACTGAGATATGGCTACACCTTC. Its protein product is CASRLGLRYGYTF.

This chain links TRBV28 with TRBJ2-7; D is unresolved. CDR3 length: 14 residues. Germline V gene sequence: CDR1 MDHEN, CDR2 SYDVKM. V was clipped by 4 bases and J by 3 bases, with 13 bases between them. CDR3: CASSYSSAGYEQYF. The CDR3 bases are TGTGCCAGCAGTTACTCATCTGCAGGCTACGAGCAGTACTTC. Full variable domain (missing parts from reference TRBV28 and TRBJ2-7): DVKVTQSSRYLVKRTGEKVFLECVQDMDHENMFWYRQDPGLGLRLIYFSYDVKMKEKGDIPEGYSVSREKKERFSLILESASTNQTSMYLCASSYSSAGYEQYFGPGTRLTVT.